One sample yielded the 24 T cell receptor beta chains listed below, sequenced in a study of spatial heterogeneity in lung cancer. As to time point: sample taken at primary tumor resection. TCRdb recomputed calls from the 5' RACE reads with MiXCR, one row per CDR3 protein. The sample carries approximately 6,300 distinct CDR3 sequences, roughly 7.3% recorded once. Specimen: normal lung tissue next to the tumor, collected at surgery. These receptors were obtained from a female donor with early-stage non-small cell lung cancer.

The chain carries TRBV7-2 and TRBJ2-2; tentatively, D is TRBD1 (5 bases). Trimming took off 1 base at V and 4 bases at J, with 10 bases between the two ends. Germline V gene sequence: CDR1 SGHTA, CDR2 FQGNSA. The CDR3 extends over 15 amino acids. In nucleotides, the CDR3 is TGTGCCAGCAGCTTAGAGGCTAGGGGCACCGGGGAGCTGTTTTTT. Protein product: CASSLEARGTGELFF.

At least ten counts were recorded for this clonotype. The chain recombines TRBV7-2 with TRBJ2-2, with 11 positions matching TRBD1. V lost 5 bases and J lost 7; bases outside the gene matches: 9. The CDR3 has 16 residues. In germline, CDR1 is SGHTA, CDR2 FQGNSA. CDR3 in amino acids: CASSAPGQGAIGELFF. CDR3 DNA: TGTGCCAGCAGCGCTCCAGGACAGGGGGCGATCGGGGAGCTGTTTTTT.

Points on this clonotype: Since the CDR3 does not end with the conserved phenylalanine or tryptophan, this likely comes from a read error. The chain uses TRBV7-2 and TRBJ1-5, with 10 bases matching TRBD1. The CDR3 covers 17 residues. V shed 1 base and J 4 bases; nucleotides not matched to a gene: 7. Germline V gene sequence: CDR1 SGHTA, CDR2 FQGNSA. The CDR3 region is CASSLGLDRGLNQPQHS. Here the CDR3 DNA reads TGTGCCAGCAGCTTAGGCCTGGACAGGGGGTTGAATCAGCCCCAGCATTCT.

This clonotype appeared a few times. The rearrangement joins TRBV7-8 to TRBJ1-6; maybe TRBD1 (5 bases). Per germline, CDR1 SGHVS and CDR2 FQNEAQ. V was trimmed by 3 bases and J by 10 bases, leaving 10 bases between them. CDR3 length: 13 residues. In DNA, the CDR3 is TGTGCCAGCAGCTTTCTCAGGGTGTCACCCCTCCACTTT. The encoded protein is CASSFLRVSPLHF.

The rearrangement links TRBV20-1 to TRBJ2-5; weak D call: TRBD2 (5 bases). The CDR3 has 15 amino acids. V lost 0 bases and J 1 base, leaving 12 bases between the germline ends. CDR1 and CDR2 from the germline V gene are DFQATT and SNEGSKA (reference sequence). CDR3 residues: CSARDRRTTQETQYF. The CDR3 bases are TGCAGTGCTAGAGATCGGAGGACGACCCAAGAGACCCAGTACTTC.

Many counts were recorded for this clonotype. CDR3 amino acids: CASSEVTYEQYF. In DNA form, the CDR3 reads TGTGCCAGCAGTGAAGTGACCTACGAGCAGTACTTC. The chain couples TRBV2 to TRBJ2-7; D is undetermined. CDR3 length: 12 amino acids. Trimming stripped 1 base from V and 2 bases from J, with 3 bases between. CDR1 and CDR2 (germline): SNHLY, FYNNEI.

This clonotype counts as medium-sized. The J gene is TRBJ2-7, the V gene TRBV2; TRBD1 aligns across 10 bases. CDR1 SNHLY and CDR2 FYNNEI come from the germline V gene. V lost 10 bases, J lost 6 bases, and 12 bases stayed unmatched. The CDR3 totals 14 residues. CDR3 amino acids: CATASSGTGVEQYF. CDR3 coding DNA: TGTGCCACAGCAAGTTCCGGGACAGGGGTCGAGCAGTACTTC.

Many counts were recorded for this clonotype. The J gene is TRBJ1-3, the V gene TRBV29-1; D unresolved. The V gene lost 0 bases and the J gene lost 2 bases, with 2 bases spanning the gap. The CDR3 totals 12 residues. CDR1 and CDR2 from the germline V gene are SQVTM and ANQGSEA. CDR3 in DNA: TGCAGCGTTGAAGAGACTGGAAACACCATATATTTT. Protein sequence: CSVEETGNTIYF.

This clonotype is labeled medium-sized. The V gene is TRBV29-1, the J gene TRBJ1-1; no definite D call. This CDR3 region has 14 residues. Trimming cost V 3 bases and J 5 bases, with 16 bases left between them. Germline lookup yields CDR1 SQVTM and CDR2 ANQGSEA. The CDR3 loop is CSVEVPGWRTEAFF. DNA of the CDR3: TGCAGCGTTGAGGTCCCGGGGTGGAGGACTGAAGCTTTCTTT.

This clonotype has just a few counts. V is TRBV27 and J is TRBJ2-1; 10 bases are shared with TRBD2. Germline V gene lookup returns CDR1 MNHEY and CDR2 SMNVEV (reference sequence). V trimming: 6 bases; J trimming: 5 bases; junction bases outside the gene matches: 7. The CDR3 totals 15 residues. CDR3: CASRQWTSGNNEQFF. The DNA for the CDR3 is TGTGCCAGCAGGCAATGGACTAGCGGTAACAATGAGCAGTTCTTC.

In its sample, this clonotype ranks as medium-sized (0.01 to 0.1%). V usage is TRBV12-3 or TRBV12-4 and J usage is TRBJ2-3; a weak D match, TRBD2 (5 bases). The CDR3 covers 14 residues. Deletions cut 5 bases from V and 2 bases from J, with 11 bases between. CDR3 residues: CASSADWPTDTQYF. Written as DNA, the CDR3 is TGTGCCAGCAGTGCGGACTGGCCCACAGATACGCAGTATTTT.

The V call is TRBV27, the J call TRBJ2-7, with D perhaps being TRBD1 or TRBD2 (5 bases each). V lost 0 bases, J lost 0 bases, and 21 bases lay in between. The CDR3 has 19 residues. Germline V gives CDR1 MNHEY, CDR2 SMNVEV (reference sequence). The CDR3 loop reads CASSLSGVGQTHHSYEQYF. CDR3 in DNA: TGTGCCAGCAGTTTATCGGGGGTGGGGCAGACCCACCACTCCTACGAGCAGTACTTC.

In its sample, this clonotype was seen a few times. This chain connects TRBV7-2 to TRBJ2-3; weak D call: TRBD2 (6 bases). The CDR3 totals 15 residues. Trimming removed 1 base at V and 6 bases at J, with 14 bases between. Germline-derived CDR1 and CDR2 are SGHTA and FQGNSA. In DNA, the CDR3 is TGTGCCAGCAGCTTAGGGGGACTGCCGGGGGATACGCAGTATTTT. Its protein product is CASSLGGLPGDTQYF.

The chain carries TRBV20-1 and TRBJ2-7, with D perhaps matching TRBD1 (6 bases). The germline V and J ends were trimmed by 1 base and 6 bases, with 7 bases remaining between them. The CDR3 sequence is 11 residues long. The germline gives CDR1 DFQATT, CDR2 SNEGSKA (reference sequence). In nucleotides, the CDR3 is TGCAGTGCTAGAGGGGGGCCCGAGCAGTACTTC. As protein: CSARGGPEQYF.

This clonotype has at least ten counts. The rearrangement joins TRBV18 to TRBJ2-5, with a weak D call TRBD2 (6 bases). Trimming left V 11 bases short and J 1 base short, with 11 bases between. The germline CDR1 and CDR2 sequences are KGHSH and LQKENI. The CDR3 has 12 residues. The CDR3, as DNA: TGTGCCTCGGGGGAGCTCCAAGAGACCCAGTACTTC. It is translated as CASGELQETQYF. Full variable domain (missing parts from reference TRBV18 and TRBJ2-5): NAGVMQNPRHLVRRRGQEARLRCSPMKGHSHVYWYRQLPEEGLKFMVYLQKENIIDESGMPKERFSAEFPKEGPSILRIQQVVRGDSAAYFCASGELQETQYFGPGTRLLVL.

Many counts were recorded for this clonotype. The chain combines TRBV6-5 with TRBJ2-3, with 7 positions matching TRBD1. The CDR3 covers 17 residues. From germline, CDR1 is MNHEY and CDR2 SVGAGI. J was trimmed by 2 bases and V by 4 bases; bases with no gene match: 12. CDR3 region: CASSSRWTGHHTDTQYF. The CDR3 region has the DNA TGTGCCAGCAGTTCTCGGTGGACAGGTCACCACACAGATACGCAGTATTTT.

This clonotype was picked up many times. The chain recombines TRBV3-1 with TRBJ2-1; the D gene could be TRBD1 or TRBD2 (5 bases each). Germline CDR1 reads LGHDT; CDR2 reads YNNKEL (reference sequence). This CDR3 has 16 residues. Trimming took off 2 bases at V and 8 bases at J, with 19 bases between the two ends. CDR3 residues: CASSQWQPLRGDEQFF. The CDR3 DNA reads as TGTGCCAGCAGCCAATGGCAACCCCTTCGGGGCGATGAGCAGTTCTTC.

The chain carries TRBV28 and TRBJ2-3; 12 nucleotides match TRBD2. The CDR3 extends over 15 amino acids. The V segment lost 9 bases and the J segment 3 bases; nucleotides outside the gene matches: 7. The germline gives CDR1 MDHEN, CDR2 SYDVKM. CDR3 region: CASRTSGVSTDTQYF. The CDR3 nucleotides read TGTGCCAGTAGGACTAGCGGGGTTTCGACAGATACGCAGTATTTT. Full variable domain (outside the CDR3, taken from reference TRBV28 and TRBJ2-3): DVKVTQSSRYLVKRTGEKVFLECVQDMDHENMFWYRQDPGLGLRLIYFSYDVKMKEKGDIPEGYSVSREKKERFSLILESASTNQTSMYLCASRTSGVSTDTQYFGPGTRLTVL.

This clonotype showed up many times. The chain combines TRBV10-2 with TRBJ2-3, with TRBD2 as a possible D gene (5 bases). This CDR3 spans 16 amino acids. Germline V gene lookup returns CDR1 WSHSY and CDR2 SAAADI. Trimming removed 3 bases from V and 0 bases from J, with 13 bases in between. This CDR3 reads CASSEYLAPSTDTQYF. In DNA, the CDR3 is TGCGCCAGCAGTGAATATCTAGCTCCTAGCACAGATACGCAGTATTTT.

By proportion, this clonotype is medium-sized. The genes are TRBV2 and TRBJ1-1, with D possibly TRBD1 on 6 matching bases. Germline V gene data show CDR1 as SNHLY and CDR2 as FYNNEI. Trimming cost V 7 bases and J 5 bases, with 20 bases left between them. The CDR3 runs to 15 residues. CDR3 nucleotide sequence: TGTGCCAGCACCCAGGGGTCGCGCGGGGGGACTGAAGCTTTCTTT. Residues: CASTQGSRGGTEAFF.

The V gene is TRBV20-1, the J gene TRBJ1-6; the D is unclear. Germline CDR1 is DFQATT and CDR2 is SNEGSKA (reference sequence). The CDR3 loop spans 13 amino acids. V lost 6 bases to trimming and J lost 9 bases, with 15 bases between them. In DNA form, the CDR3 reads TGCAGTGCCCCGGGCCCCTCGGGTTCACCCCTCCACTTT. Translating it yields CSAPGPSGSPLHF.

This clonotype was detected ten times or more. V and J are TRBV29-1 and TRBJ1-1; a possible D gene is TRBD1 (5 bases). Per germline, CDR1 SQVTM and CDR2 ANQGSEA. The CDR3 loop spans 12 amino acids. The V end was cut by 7 bases, the J end by 1 base, with 10 bases between. CDR3 nucleotides: TGCAGCGCTAGACAGACGAACACTGAAGCTTTCTTT. It yields the protein CSARQTNTEAFF. Together with reference TRBV29-1 and TRBJ1-1, the CDR3 gives the full variable domain: SAVISQKPSRDICQRGTSLTIQCQVDSQVTMMFWYRQQPGQSLTLIATANQGSEATYESGFVIDKFPISRPNLTFSTLTVSNMSPEDSSIYLCSARQTNTEAFFGQGTRLTVV.

The chain carries TRBV7-2 and TRBJ2-3, with TRBD2 identical over 10 bases. In germline, CDR1 is SGHTA, CDR2 FQGNSA. The CDR3 contains 14 residues. The V segment lost 1 base and the J segment 14 bases; nucleotides outside the gene matches: 9. The CDR3 region has the DNA TGTGCCAGCAGCTTAGGGGTTAGCGGGGGGTACTCGTATTTT. Translation: CASSLGVSGGYSYF.

The sample holds a few counts of this clonotype. The chain couples TRBV2 to TRBJ2-7; unclear D gene. Per germline, CDR1 SNHLY and CDR2 FYNNEI. The length of the CDR3 is 15 residues. V shed 1 base and J shed 1 base, with 11 bases lying between them. The CDR3: CASSEEGAPSYEQYF. The CDR3 DNA sequence: TGTGCCAGCAGTGAAGAGGGTGCCCCGTCCTACGAGCAGTACTTC.